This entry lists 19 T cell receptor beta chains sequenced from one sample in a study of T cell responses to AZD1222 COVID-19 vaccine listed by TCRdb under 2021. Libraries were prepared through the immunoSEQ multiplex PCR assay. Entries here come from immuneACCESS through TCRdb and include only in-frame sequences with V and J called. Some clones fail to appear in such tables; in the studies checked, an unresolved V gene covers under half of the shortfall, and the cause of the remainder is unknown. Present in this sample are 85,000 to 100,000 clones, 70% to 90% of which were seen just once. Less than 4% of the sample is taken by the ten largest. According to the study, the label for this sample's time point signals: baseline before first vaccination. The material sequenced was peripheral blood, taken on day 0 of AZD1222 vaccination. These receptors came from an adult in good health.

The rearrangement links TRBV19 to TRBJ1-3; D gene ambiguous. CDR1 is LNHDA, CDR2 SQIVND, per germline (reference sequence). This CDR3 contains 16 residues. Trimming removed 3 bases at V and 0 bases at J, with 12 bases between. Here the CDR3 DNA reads TGTGCCAGTAGTATTACCGTAACCGTCTCTGGAAACACCATATATTTT. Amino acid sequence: CASSITVTVSGNTIYF.

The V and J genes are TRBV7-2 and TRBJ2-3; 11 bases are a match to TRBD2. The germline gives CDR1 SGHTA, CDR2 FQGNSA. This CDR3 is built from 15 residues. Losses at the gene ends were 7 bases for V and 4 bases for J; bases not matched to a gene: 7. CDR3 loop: CASTRGTSGSDTQYF. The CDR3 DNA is TGTGCCAGCACTCGAGGGACTAGCGGTTCAGATACGCAGTATTTT.

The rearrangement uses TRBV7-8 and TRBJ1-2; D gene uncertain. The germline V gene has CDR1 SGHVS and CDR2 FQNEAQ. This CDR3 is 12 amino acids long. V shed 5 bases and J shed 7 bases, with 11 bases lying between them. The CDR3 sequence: CASSNDPIGYTF. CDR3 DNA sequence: TGTGCCAGCAGCAACGATCCGATTGGCTACACCTTC.

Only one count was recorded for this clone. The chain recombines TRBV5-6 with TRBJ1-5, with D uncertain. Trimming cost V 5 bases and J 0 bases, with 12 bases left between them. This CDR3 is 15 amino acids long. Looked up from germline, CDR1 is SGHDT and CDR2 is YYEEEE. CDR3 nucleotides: TGTGCCAGCAGTTTTAGGCTGATTAGCAATCAGCCCCAGCATTTT. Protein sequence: CASSFRLISNQPQHF.

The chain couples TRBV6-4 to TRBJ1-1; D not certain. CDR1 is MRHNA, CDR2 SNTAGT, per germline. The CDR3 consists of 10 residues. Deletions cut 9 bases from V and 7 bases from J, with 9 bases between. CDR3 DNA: TGTGCCAGGGCCTTTTGTGAAGCTTTCTTT. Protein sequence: CARAFCEAFF.

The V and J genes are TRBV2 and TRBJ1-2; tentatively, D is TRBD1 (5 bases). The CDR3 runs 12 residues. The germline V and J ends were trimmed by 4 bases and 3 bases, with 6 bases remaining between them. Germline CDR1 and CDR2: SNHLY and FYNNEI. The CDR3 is CASSARDYGYTF. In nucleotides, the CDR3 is TGTGCCAGCAGTGCCAGGGACTATGGCTACACCTTC.

The CDR3 DNA reads TGCGCCAGCAGTTCCCAAACCGGGACAGGGATTATCGACTATGGCTACACCTTC. This translates into CASSSQTGTGIIDYGYTF. The gene calls are TRBV5-1 and TRBJ1-2; 9 nucleotides align to TRBD1. The J segment lost 3 bases and the V segment lost 5 bases, leaving 17 bases of the junction unmatched. There are 18 residues in the CDR3. Germline V gives CDR1 SGHRS, CDR2 YFSETQ.

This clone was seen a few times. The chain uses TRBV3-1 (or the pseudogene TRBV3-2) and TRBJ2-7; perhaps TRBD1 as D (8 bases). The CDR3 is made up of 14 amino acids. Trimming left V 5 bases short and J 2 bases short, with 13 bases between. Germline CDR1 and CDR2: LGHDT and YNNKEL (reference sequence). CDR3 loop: CASSGGDRPYEQYF. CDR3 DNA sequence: TGTGCCAGCAGCGGGGGGGACAGGCCCTACGAGCAGTACTTC.

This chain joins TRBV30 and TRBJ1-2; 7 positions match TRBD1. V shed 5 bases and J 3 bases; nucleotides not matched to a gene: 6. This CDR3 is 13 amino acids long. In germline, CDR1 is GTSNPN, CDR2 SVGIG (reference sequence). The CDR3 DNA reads TGTGCCTGGTTCAGGGGGTCGGACTATGGCTACACCTTC. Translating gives CAWFRGSDYGYTF. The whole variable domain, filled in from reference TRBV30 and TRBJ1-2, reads SQTIHQWPATLVQPVGSPLSLECTVEGTSNPNLYWYRQAAGRGLQLLFYSVGIGQISSEVPQNLSASRPQDRQFILSSKKLLLSDSGFYLCAWFRGSDYGYTFGSGTRLTVV.

The CDR3, as DNA: TGCGCCAGCAGCTTGGAGTCCAGTCGAGCGGGGGGGTACAATGAGCAGTTCTTC. Its protein is CASSLESSRAGGYNEQFF. This rearrangement joins TRBV5-1 to TRBJ2-1, with TRBD2 matching 10 bases. The V gene end was trimmed by 0 bases and the J gene end by 4 bases; junction bases not matched to a gene: 10. Germline loops: CDR1 SGHRS, CDR2 YFSETQ. The CDR3 consists of 18 residues. The full variable domain, with the rest looked up from reference TRBV5-1 and TRBJ2-1, is KAGVTQTPRYLIKTRGQQVTLSCSPISGHRSVSWYQQTPGQGLQFLFEYFSETQRNKGNFPGRFSGRQFSNSRSEMNVSTLELGDSALYLCASSLESSRAGGYNEQFFGPGTRLTVL.

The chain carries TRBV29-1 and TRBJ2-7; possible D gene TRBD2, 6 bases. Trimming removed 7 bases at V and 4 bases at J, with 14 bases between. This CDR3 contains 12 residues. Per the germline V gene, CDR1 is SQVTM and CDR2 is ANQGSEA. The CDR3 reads CSGMDYGYEQYF. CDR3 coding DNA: TGCAGCGGGATGGACTATGGATACGAGCAGTACTTC.

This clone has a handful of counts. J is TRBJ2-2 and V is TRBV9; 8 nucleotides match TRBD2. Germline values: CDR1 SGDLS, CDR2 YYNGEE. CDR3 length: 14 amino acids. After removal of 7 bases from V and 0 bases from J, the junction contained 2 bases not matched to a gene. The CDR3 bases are TGTGCCAGCGGCGGGGGGCCGAACACCGGGGAGCTGTTTTTT. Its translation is CASGGGPNTGELFF.

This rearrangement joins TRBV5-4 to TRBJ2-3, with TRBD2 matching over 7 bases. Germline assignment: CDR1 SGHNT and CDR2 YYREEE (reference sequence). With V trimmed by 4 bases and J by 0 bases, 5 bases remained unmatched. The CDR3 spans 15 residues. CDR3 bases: TGTGCCAGCAGCAGAGGGACTACTAGCACAGATACGCAGTATTTT. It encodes CASSRGTTSTDTQYF.

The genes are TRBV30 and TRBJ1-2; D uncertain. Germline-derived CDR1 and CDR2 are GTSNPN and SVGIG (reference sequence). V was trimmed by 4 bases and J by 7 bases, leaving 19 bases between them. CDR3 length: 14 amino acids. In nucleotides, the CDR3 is TGTGCCTGGACCTCAGGCGGAGGGTATAGTGGCTACACCTTC. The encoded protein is CAWTSGGGYSGYTF. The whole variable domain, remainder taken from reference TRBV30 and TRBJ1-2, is SQTIHQWPATLVQPVGSPLSLECTVEGTSNPNLYWYRQAAGRGLQLLFYSVGIGQISSEVPQNLSASRPQDRQFILSSKKLLLSDSGFYLCAWTSGGGYSGYTFGSGTRLTVV.

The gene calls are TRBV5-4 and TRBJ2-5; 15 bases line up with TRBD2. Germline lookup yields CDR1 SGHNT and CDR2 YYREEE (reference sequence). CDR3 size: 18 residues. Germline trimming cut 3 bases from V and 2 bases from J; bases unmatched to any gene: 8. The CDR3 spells CASSSGTSGGRGQETQYF. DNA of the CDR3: TGTGCCAGCAGCTCCGGGACTAGCGGGGGGAGGGGACAAGAGACCCAGTACTTC. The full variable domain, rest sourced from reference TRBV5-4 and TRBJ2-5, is ETGVTQSPTHLIKTRGQQVTLRCSSQSGHNTVSWYQQALGQGPQFIFQYYREEENGRGNFPPRFSGLQFPNYSSELNVNALELDDSALYLCASSSGTSGGRGQETQYFGPGTRLLVL.

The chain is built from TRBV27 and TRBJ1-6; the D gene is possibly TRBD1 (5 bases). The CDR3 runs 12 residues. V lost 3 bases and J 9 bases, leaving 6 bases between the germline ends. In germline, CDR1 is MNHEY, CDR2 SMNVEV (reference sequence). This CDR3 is CASSFGGSPLHF. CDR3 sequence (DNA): TGTGCCAGCAGTTTCGGGGGTTCACCCCTCCACTTT.

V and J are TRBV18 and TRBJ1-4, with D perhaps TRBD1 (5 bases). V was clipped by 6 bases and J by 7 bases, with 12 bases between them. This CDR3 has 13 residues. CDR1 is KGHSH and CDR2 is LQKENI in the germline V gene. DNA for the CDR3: TGTGCCAGCTCGTCTGGGGCCGGTGAAAAACTGTTTTTT. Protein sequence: CASSSGAGEKLFF.

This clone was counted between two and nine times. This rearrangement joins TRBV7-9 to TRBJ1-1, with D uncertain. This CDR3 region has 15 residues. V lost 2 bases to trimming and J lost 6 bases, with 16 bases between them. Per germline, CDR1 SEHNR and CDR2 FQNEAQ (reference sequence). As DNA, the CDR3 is TGTGCCAGCAGCTTAAATGGGTTGGGTTTCCCTGAAGCTTTCTTT. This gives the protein CASSLNGLGFPEAFF.

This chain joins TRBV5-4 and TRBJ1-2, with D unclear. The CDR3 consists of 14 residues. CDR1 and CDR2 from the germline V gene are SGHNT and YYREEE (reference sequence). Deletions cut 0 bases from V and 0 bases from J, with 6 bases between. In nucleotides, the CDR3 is TGTGCCAGCAGCTTGGACATAACTAACTATGGCTACACCTTC. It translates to CASSLDITNYGYTF.